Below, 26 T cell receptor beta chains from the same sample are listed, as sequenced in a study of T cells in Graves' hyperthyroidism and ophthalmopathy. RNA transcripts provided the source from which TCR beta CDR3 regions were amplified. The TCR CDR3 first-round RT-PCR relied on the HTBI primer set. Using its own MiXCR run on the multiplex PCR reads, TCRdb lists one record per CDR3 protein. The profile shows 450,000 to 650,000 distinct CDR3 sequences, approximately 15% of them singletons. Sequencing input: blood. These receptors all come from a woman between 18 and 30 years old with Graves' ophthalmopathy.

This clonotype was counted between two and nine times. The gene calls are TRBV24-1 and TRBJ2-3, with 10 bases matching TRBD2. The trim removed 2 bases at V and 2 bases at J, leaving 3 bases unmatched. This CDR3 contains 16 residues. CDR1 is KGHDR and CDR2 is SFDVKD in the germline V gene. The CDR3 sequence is CATSDSTSGYTDTQYF. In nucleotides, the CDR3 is TGTGCCACCAGTGATTCGACTAGCGGGTACACAGATACGCAGTATTTT.

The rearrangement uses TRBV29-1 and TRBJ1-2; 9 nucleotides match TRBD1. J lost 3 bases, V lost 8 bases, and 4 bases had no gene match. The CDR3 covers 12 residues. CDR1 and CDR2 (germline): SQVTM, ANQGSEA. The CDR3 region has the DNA TGCAGCCTATGGACAGGGGACTATGGCTACACCTTC. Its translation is CSLWTGDYGYTF.

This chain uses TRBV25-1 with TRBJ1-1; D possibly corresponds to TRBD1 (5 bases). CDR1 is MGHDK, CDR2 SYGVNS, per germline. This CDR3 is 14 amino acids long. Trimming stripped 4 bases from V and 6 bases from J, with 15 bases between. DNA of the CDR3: TGTGCCAGCAGTGGCGGGGGTTTGTGGGCTGAAGCTTTCTTT. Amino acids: CASSGGGLWAEAFF. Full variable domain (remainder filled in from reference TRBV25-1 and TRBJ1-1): EADIYQTPRYLVIGTGKKITLECSQTMGHDKMYWYQQDPGMELHLIHYSYGVNSTEKGDLSSESTVSRIRTEHFPLTLESARPSHTSQYLCASSGGGLWAEAFFGQGTRLTVV.

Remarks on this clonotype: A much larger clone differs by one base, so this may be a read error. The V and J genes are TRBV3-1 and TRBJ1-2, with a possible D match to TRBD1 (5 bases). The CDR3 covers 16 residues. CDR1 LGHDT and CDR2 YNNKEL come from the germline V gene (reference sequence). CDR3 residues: CASSQAKGRGRYGYAF. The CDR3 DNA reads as TGTGCCAGCAGCCAAGCCAAGGGGAGGGGTCGATATGGCTACGCCTTC.

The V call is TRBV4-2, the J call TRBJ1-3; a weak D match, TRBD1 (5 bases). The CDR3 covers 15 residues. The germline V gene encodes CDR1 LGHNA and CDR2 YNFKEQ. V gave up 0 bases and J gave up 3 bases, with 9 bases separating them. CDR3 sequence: CASSQDRDGGNTIYF. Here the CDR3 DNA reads TGTGCCAGCAGCCAAGATCGGGACGGTGGAAACACCATATATTTT.

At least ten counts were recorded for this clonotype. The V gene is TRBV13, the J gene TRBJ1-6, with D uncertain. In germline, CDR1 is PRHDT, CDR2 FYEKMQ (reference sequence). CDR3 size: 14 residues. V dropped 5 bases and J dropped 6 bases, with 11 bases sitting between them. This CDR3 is CASSRGRPNSPLHF. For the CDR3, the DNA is TGTGCCAGCAGCCGAGGACGGCCTAATTCACCCCTCCACTTT.

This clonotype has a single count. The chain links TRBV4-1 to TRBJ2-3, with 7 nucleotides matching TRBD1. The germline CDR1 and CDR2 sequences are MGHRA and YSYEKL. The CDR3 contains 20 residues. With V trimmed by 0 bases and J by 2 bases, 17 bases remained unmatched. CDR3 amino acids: CASSQDDRQGPDVVTDTQYF. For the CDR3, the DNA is TGCGCCAGCAGCCAAGACGACCGACAGGGTCCGGACGTAGTCACAGATACGCAGTATTTT.

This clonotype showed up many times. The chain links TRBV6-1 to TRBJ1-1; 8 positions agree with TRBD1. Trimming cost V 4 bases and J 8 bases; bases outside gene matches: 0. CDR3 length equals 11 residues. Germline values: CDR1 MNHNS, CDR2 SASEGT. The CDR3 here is CASSGQGEAFF. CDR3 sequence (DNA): TGTGCCAGCAGTGGACAGGGGGAAGCTTTCTTT.

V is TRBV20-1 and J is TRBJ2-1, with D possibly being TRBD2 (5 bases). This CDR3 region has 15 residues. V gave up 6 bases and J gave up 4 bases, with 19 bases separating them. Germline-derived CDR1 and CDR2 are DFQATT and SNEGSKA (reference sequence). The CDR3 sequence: CSAEKSSAPYNEQFF. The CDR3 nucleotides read TGCAGTGCCGAAAAAAGTAGCGCCCCTTACAATGAGCAGTTCTTC.

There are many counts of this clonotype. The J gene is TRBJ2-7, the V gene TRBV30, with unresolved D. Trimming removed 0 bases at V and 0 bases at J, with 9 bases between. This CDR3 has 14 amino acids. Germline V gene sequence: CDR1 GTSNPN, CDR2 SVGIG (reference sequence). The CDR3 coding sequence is TGTGCCTGGAGTGTAGGCAGCAGCTCCTACGAGCAGTACTTC. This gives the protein CAWSVGSSSYEQYF.

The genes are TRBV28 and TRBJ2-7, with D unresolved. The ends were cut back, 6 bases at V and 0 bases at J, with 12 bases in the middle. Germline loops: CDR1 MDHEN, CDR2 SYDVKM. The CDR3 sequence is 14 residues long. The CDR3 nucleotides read TGTGCCAGCAGCCCCGCCACGGCCTCCTACGAGCAGTACTTC. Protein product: CASSPATASYEQYF.

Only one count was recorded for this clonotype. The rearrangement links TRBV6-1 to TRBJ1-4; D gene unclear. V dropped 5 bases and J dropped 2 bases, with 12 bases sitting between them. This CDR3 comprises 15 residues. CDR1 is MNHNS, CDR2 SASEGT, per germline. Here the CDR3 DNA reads TGTGCCAGCAGTCCTCGGGAGGCTACTAATGAAAAACTGTTTTTT. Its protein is CASSPREATNEKLFF.

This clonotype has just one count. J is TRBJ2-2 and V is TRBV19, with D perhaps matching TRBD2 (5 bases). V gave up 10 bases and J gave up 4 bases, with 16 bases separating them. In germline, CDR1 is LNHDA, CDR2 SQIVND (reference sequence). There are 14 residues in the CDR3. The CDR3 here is CAINRGAGTGELFF. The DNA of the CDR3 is TGTGCCATTAACCGAGGCGCGGGCACCGGGGAGCTGTTTTTT.

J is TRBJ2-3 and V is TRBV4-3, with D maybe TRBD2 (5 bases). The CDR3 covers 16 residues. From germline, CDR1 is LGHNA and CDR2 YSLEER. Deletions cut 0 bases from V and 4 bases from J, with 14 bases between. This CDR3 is CASSQDGPGLADTQYF. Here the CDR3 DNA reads TGCGCCAGCAGCCAAGACGGTCCGGGGTTGGCAGATACGCAGTATTTT.

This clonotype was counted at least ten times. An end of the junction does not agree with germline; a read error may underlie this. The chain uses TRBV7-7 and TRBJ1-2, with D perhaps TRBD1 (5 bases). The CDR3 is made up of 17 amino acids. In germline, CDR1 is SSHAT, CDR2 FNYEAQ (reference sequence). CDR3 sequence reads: CASSLWLVSYPGSGYTF. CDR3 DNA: TGTGCTAGCAGCTTATGGCTTGTTAGTTATCCAGGGAGTGGCTACACCTTC. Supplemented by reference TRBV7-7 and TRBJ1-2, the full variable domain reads GAGVSQSPRYKVTKRGQDVTLRCDPISSHATLYWYQQALGQGPEFLTYFNYEAQPDKSGLPSDRFSAERPEGSISTLTIQRTEQRDSAMYRCASSLWLVSYPGSGYTFGSGTRLTVV.

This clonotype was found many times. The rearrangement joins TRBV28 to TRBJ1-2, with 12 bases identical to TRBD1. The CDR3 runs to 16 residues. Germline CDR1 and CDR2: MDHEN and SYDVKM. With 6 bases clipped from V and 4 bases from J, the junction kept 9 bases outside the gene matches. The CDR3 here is CASSRGTGGRLYGYTF. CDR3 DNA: TGTGCCAGCAGCCGGGGGACAGGGGGCCGGCTCTATGGCTACACCTTC.

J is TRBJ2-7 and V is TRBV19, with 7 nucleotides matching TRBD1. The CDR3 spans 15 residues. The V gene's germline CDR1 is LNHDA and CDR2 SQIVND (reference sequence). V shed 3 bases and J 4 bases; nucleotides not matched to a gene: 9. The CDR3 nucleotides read TGTGCCAGTAGTATTCGGGCAGGGGGTGTTTACGAGCAGTACTTC. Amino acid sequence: CASSIRAGGVYEQYF.

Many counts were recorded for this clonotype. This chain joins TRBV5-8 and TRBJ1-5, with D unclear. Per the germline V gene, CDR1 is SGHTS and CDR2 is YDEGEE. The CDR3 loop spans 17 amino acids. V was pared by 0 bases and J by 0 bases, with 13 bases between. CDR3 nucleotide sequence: TGTGCCAGCAGCTTGGCCAAGACCGACCTTAGCAATCAGCCCCAGCATTTT. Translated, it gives CASSLAKTDLSNQPQHF.

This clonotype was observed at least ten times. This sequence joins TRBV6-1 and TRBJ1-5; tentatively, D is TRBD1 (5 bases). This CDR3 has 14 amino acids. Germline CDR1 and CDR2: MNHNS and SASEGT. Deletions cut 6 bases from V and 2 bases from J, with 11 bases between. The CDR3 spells CASSHGGGNQPQHF. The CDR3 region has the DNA TGTGCCAGCAGCCACGGAGGGGGCAATCAGCCCCAGCATTTT.

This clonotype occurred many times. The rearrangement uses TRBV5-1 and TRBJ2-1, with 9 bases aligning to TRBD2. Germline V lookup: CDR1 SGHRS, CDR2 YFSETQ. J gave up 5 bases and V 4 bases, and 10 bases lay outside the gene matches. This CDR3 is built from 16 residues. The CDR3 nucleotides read TGCGCCAGCAGCCCGGGGCGGGAGGGCCAACACAATGAGCAGTTCTTC. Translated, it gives CASSPGREGQHNEQFF.

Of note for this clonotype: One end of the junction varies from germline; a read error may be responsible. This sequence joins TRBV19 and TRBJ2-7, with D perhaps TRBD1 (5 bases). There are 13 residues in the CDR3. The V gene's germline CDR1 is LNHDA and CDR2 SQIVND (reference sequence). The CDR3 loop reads CASGIRATYEQYF. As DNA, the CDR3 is TGTGCCAGTGGTATCAGGGCGACCTACGAGCAGTACTTC.

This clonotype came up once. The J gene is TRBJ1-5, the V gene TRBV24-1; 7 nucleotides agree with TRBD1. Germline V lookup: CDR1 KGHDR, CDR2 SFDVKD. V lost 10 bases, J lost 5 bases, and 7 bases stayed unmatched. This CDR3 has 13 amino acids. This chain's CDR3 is CATSGQQDQPQHF. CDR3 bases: TGTGCCACTTCGGGACAGCAAGATCAGCCCCAGCATTTT.

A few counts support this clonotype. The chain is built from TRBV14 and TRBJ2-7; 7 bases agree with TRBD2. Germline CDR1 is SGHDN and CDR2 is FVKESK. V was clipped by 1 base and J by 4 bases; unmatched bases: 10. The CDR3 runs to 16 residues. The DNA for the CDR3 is TGTGCCAGCAGCCAAGTGGGCGGGAGCTCAAAATACGAGCAGTACTTC. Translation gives CASSQVGGSSKYEQYF.

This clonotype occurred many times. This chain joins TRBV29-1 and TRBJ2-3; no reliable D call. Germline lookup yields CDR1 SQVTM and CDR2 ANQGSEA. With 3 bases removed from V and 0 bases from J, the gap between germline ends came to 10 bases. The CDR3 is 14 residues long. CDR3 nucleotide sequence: TGCAGCGTTGAGGCCCCCCCCAGCACAGATACGCAGTATTTT. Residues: CSVEAPPSTDTQYF.

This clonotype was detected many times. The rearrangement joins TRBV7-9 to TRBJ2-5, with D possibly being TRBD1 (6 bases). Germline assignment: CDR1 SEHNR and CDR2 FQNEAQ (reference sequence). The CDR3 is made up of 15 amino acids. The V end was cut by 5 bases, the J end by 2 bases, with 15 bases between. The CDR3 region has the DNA TGTGCCAGCAGCCAGCCACAGGGCCAGCAAGAGACCCAGTACTTC. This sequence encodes CASSQPQGQQETQYF. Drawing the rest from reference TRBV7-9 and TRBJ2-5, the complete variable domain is DTGVSQNPRHKITKRGQNVTFRCDPISEHNRLYWYRQTLGQGPEFLTYFQNEAQLEKSRLLSDRFSAERPKGSFSTLEIQRTEQGDSAMYLCASSQPQGQQETQYFGPGTRLLVL.

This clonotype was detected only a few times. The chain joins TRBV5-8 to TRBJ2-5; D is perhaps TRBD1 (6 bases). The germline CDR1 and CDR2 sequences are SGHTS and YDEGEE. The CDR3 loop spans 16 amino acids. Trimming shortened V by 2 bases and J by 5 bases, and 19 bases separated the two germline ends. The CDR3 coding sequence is TGTGCCAGCAGCTTCAGCTCAGGGGATATAAGGGAGACCCAGTACTTC. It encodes CASSFSSGDIRETQYF.